This T cell receptor (beta chain) was sequenced during a study of regulatory T cells in long-lasting Graves disease (dated by TCRdb to about 2021). As for the study more broadly: Persistent Graves' disease meant more than 5 years of antithyroid drug treatment with TSH receptor autoantibodies that stayed positive. Patients with persistent Graves' disease were compared with patients with newly diagnosed Graves' disease using TCR sequencing and RNA sequencing of peripheral blood. The study was conducted in China and was registered as a clinical trial. In the clinical cohort, patients with persistent Graves' disease had used antithyroid drugs for an average of around ten years. A total of approximately 35 samples were covered by TCR sequencing, comprising approximately 13 persistent and about 20 newly diagnosed Graves' disease patients.

The paper as a whole reports these results and caveats: The small sample size was acknowledged by the authors as a limitation that may reduce accuracy. Persistent disease showed preferential use of TRBV28, TRBJ1-2 and TRBJ2-5, whereas newly diagnosed disease favored TRBV20-1 and TRBJ2-1. Patients with persistent disease shared more public clonotypes (fewer than 3,000) than newly diagnosed patients did (more than 900). Sequencing and analysis were restricted to the TCR beta chain. Because the primary lesion, thyroid tissue, could not be accessed, the study looked at peripheral blood alone. Compared with newly diagnosed patients, patients with persistent Graves' disease had lower TCR Shannon entropy and fewer highly expanded clones, which suggests clonal expansion.

Library prep was done by multiplex PCR. TCRdb lists the instrument as Illumina HiSeq 4000. TCR beta libraries were built with iRepertoire HTBI primers and Arm-PCR amplification of CDR3 regions. PCR products were gel purified before sequencing. The original pipeline was this. Gene usage analysis of CDR3 amino acid clonotypes relied on the approximately 60 TRBV and 12 to 15 TRBJ segments identified across samples. COPE and FqMerger were used to merge filtered high-quality paired reads into contigs. BLAST was used to align contigs to the IMGT TRBV, TRBD and TRBJ reference genes, and CDR3 was defined following IMGT. Highly expanded clones were defined as clonotypes with a frequency above 0.1%. Shannon entropy was used to measure repertoire diversity, and the Gini coefficient was used to measure V-J evenness. Public clonotypes were defined as clonotypes shared by more than one individual. TCRdb reprocessed the public reads (quality trimming at Q25 with fastp, clone calling with MiXCR) and kept in-frame beta chains. One record per CDR3 amino acid sequence lists the most common genes and DNA. TCRdb, not the authors, supplied the V and J calls. The sample table records almost 350,000 distinct CDR3 sequences; around 20% of these occur just once. The leading ten clones occupy less than 35% of the sample.

What this sample's time point label stands for: persistent/refractory GD, antithyroid drugs over 5 years with positive TRAb. For both TCR sequencing and RNA sequencing, RNA was extracted from PBMCs in TRIzol. Graves' disease was diagnosed according to American Thyroid Association guidelines. The patients came from an endocrinology department in Xi'an, China. Each patient gave approximately 9.7 milliliters of peripheral blood, collected in an EDTA anticoagulant tube. Ficoll Paque Plus density gradient separation was used to isolate PBMCs, and no further T cell sorting was done. RNA quality was checked with an Agilent 2100 Bioanalyzer and agarose gel, and concentration with a NanoDrop 2000. In this sample, this clonotype turned up a few times. Its antigen target is currently unknown. No much larger clonotype is one base removed from it; base qualities were not supplied. In the germline V gene, CDR1 corresponds to SQVTM and CDR2 to ANQGSEA. The CDR3, from cysteine to phenylalanine, totals 12 residues. Solely the CDR3 DNA is kept, with 36 bases framed from the first base. V is pared back by 5 bases and J by 7 bases, with 11 bases lying between the germline termini.

The material was peripheral blood mononuclear cells (PBMCs), obtained when the disease was refractory, from a patient treated with antithyroid drugs. The sequence derives from a female donor with Graves disease. Here the chain combines TRBV29-1 and TRBJ2-2; the D gene is perhaps TRBD1, from 7 matching bases. The nucleotides are TGCAGCGTTCCAGGGGGAGGCGGGGAGCTGTTTTTT. Its protein is CSVPGGGGELFF.